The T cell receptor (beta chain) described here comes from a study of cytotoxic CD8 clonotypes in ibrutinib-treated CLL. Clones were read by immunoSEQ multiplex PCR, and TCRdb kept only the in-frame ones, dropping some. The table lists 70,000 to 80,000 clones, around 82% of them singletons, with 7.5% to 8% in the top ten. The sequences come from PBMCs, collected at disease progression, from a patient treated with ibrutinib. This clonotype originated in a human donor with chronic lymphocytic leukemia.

CDR3 coding DNA: TGTGCCAGCAGCCGTGACAGGGTCACAGATACGCAGTATTTT. It encodes CASSRDRVTDTQYF. The rearrangement links TRBV9 to TRBJ2-3, with TRBD1 matching 7 bases. Germline CDR1 is SGDLS and CDR2 is YYNGEE. The junction had 4 bases not matched to a gene; V was cut back by 4 bases and J by 2 bases. There are 14 residues in the CDR3.